These 21 T cell receptor beta chains were all obtained from the same sample, sequenced in a study of blood T cell repertoires in COVID-19. Libraries were prepared by immunoSEQ multiplex PCR; TCRdb keeps only in-frame clonotypes and omits some of them. The repertoire holds roughly 320,000 clones, with 90% as singletons. Sequenced input: peripheral blood. The receptors here all came from a woman between 45 and 65 years old with COVID-19, enrolled during active disease.

This clone was counted once. CDR3 sequence (DNA): TGTGCCAGCAGCTTAGCGGGAGCGGGCGAGCAGTACTTC. Its protein is CASSLAGAGEQYF. The rearrangement joins TRBV7-9 to TRBJ2-7; possible D gene TRBD2, 6 bases. V shed 0 bases and J shed 6 bases, with 9 bases lying between them. The CDR3 sequence is 13 residues long. Per germline, CDR1 SEHNR and CDR2 FQNEAQ (reference sequence).

The chain carries TRBV7-2 and TRBJ1-2, with unresolved D. Looked up from germline, CDR1 is SGHTA and CDR2 is FQGNSA. There are 14 residues in the CDR3. V lost 3 bases, J lost 8 bases, and 16 bases lay in between. The CDR3 nucleotides read TGTGCCAGCAGCTTCCCATTGACGGTGAGGGGCTACACCTTC. This codes for CASSFPLTVRGYTF.

This chain uses TRBV18 with TRBJ2-7; the D gene is possibly TRBD1 (5 bases). This CDR3 spans 13 amino acids. Germline assignment: CDR1 KGHSH and CDR2 LQKENI. Trimming left V 6 bases short and J 2 bases short, with 11 bases between. For the CDR3, the DNA is TGTGCCAGCTCGTCCGACAGACCCTACGAGCAGTACTTC. Translation gives CASSSDRPYEQYF.

The chain recombines TRBV7-2 with TRBJ1-2; 8 nucleotides line up with TRBD1. Germline-derived CDR1 and CDR2 are SGHTA and FQGNSA. The CDR3 covers 13 residues. V was clipped by 3 bases and J by 6 bases; unmatched bases: 3. DNA of the CDR3: TGTGCCAGCAGCTTGGACAGGGAAGATGGCTACACCTTC. This translates into CASSLDREDGYTF.

CDR3 nucleotide sequence: TGTGCCAGCACAGGGGGCGGTTGGACTGAAGCTTTCTTT. It translates to CASTGGGWTEAFF. J is TRBJ1-1 and V is TRBV14, with 8 bases aligning to TRBD1. After removal of 7 bases from V and 5 bases from J, the junction contained 6 bases not matched to a gene. The CDR3 is made up of 13 amino acids. CDR1 is SGHDN, CDR2 FVKESK, per germline.

This chain joins TRBV4-3 and TRBJ2-1; D unresolved. Per germline, CDR1 LGHNA and CDR2 YSLEER. V was shortened by 3 bases and J by 0 bases, with 15 bases between the two germline ends. The CDR3 sequence is 17 residues long. CDR3 bases: TGCGCCAGCAGCCATCAATACACGGAGAGCTCCTACAATGAGCAGTTCTTC. This sequence encodes CASSHQYTESSYNEQFF.

This clone was seen just once. The chain is built from TRBV3-1 (or the pseudogene TRBV3-2) and TRBJ1-1; TRBD1 is a possible D gene (5 bases). Trimming removed 4 bases at V and 8 bases at J, with 14 bases between. Germline-derived CDR1 and CDR2 are LGHDT and YNNKEL (reference sequence). The CDR3 consists of 13 residues. The CDR3 protein is CASSPGPTREAFF. The DNA for the CDR3 is TGTGCCAGCAGCCCAGGGCCGACAAGAGAAGCTTTCTTT.

This chain joins TRBV4-2 and TRBJ1-1; weak D call: TRBD1 (5 bases). V lost 1 base to trimming and J lost 1 base, with 16 bases between them. CDR3 length equals 17 residues. CDR1 is LGHNA, CDR2 YNFKEQ, per germline. DNA of the CDR3: TGTGCCAGCAGCCAAGGGCAGGGTTCGGGTTCGAACACTGAAGCTTTCTTT. It translates to CASSQGQGSGSNTEAFF.

The chain employs TRBV5-4 and TRBJ2-1; 8 bases agree with TRBD2. V was pared by 4 bases and J by 4 bases, with 7 bases of the junction left unmatched. Germline loops: CDR1 SGHNT, CDR2 YYREEE (reference sequence). CDR3 length equals 15 residues. The CDR3 DNA follows: TGTGCCAGCAGCCTCATTGAGCGGGAGTACAATGAGCAGTTCTTC. Encoded protein: CASSLIEREYNEQFF.

The chain employs TRBV19 and TRBJ1-5; 9 nucleotides line up with TRBD1. The germline V gene encodes CDR1 LNHDA and CDR2 SQIVND (reference sequence). This CDR3 spans 14 amino acids. J gave up 4 bases and V 9 bases, and 7 bases lay outside the gene matches. The CDR3 region has the DNA TGTGCCAGCTCTTCACAGGGGGCTAATCAGCCCCAGCATTTT. Translation: CASSSQGANQPQHF.

V gene TRBV7-2 combines with J gene TRBJ2-3; 7 nucleotides line up with TRBD1. CDR3 length: 14 amino acids. The germline gives CDR1 SGHTA, CDR2 FQGNSA. Trimming took 7 bases from V and 8 from J; bases not matched to a gene: 12. CDR3 in DNA: TGTGCCAGCACAAGGACAGGTCGGAGCGGTACGCAGTATTTT. This translates into CASTRTGRSGTQYF.

Comments on this clone: Additional DNA sequences in this sample encode the identical CDR3. The chain links TRBV5-1 to TRBJ1-1; a possible D gene is TRBD1 (5 bases). Germline-derived CDR1 and CDR2 are SGHRS and YFSETQ. The V gene lost 4 bases and the J gene lost 1 base, with 11 bases spanning the gap. The CDR3 runs to 14 residues. The CDR3 sequence is CASSERQRNTEAFF. The CDR3 DNA sequence: TGCGCCAGCAGCGAACGACAGAGGAACACTGAAGCTTTCTTT.

This clone has only one observation. V is TRBV7-9 and J is TRBJ2-7, with 7 bases that match TRBD2. CDR1 is SEHNR and CDR2 is FQNEAQ in the germline V gene (reference sequence). The CDR3 spans 15 residues. Germline trimming cut 2 bases from V and 5 bases from J; bases unmatched to any gene: 9. CDR3 coding DNA: TGTGCCAGCAGCTTATACATTCGGGGGGTGGACGAGCAGTACTTC. Translation: CASSLYIRGVDEQYF. The full variable domain, its missing parts supplied by reference TRBV7-9 and TRBJ2-7, is DTGVSQNPRHKITKRGQNVTFRCDPISEHNRLYWYRQTLGQGPEFLTYFQNEAQLEKSRLLSDRFSAERPKGSFSTLEIQRTEQGDSAMYLCASSLYIRGVDEQYFGPGTRLTVT.

The chain employs TRBV3-1 (or the pseudogene TRBV3-2) and TRBJ1-6, with D possibly being TRBD1 (6 bases). CDR3 length equals 16 residues. Trimming took off 2 bases at V and 7 bases at J, with 15 bases between the two ends. CDR1 and CDR2 (germline): LGHDT, YNNKEL (reference sequence). This chain's CDR3 is CASSQTPQGRNSPLHF. In DNA form, the CDR3 reads TGTGCCAGCAGCCAAACCCCTCAGGGGCGAAATTCACCCCTCCACTTT.

The CDR3 DNA sequence: TGTGCCTGGAGTGGAGGGGACAGGGGACAGAACACTGAAGCTTTCTTT. It is translated as CAWSGGDRGQNTEAFF. The V call is TRBV30, the J call TRBJ1-1, with 10 nucleotides matching TRBD1. Germline CDR1 is GTSNPN and CDR2 is SVGIG (reference sequence). The CDR3 sequence is 16 residues long. The junction had 6 bases not matched to a gene; V was cut back by 1 base and J by 1 base.

The chain has TRBV30 and TRBJ2-1; 8 bases are a match to TRBD1. V gave up 4 bases and J gave up 3 bases; unmatched junction bases: 8. The CDR3 has 15 residues. The germline V gene encodes CDR1 GTSNPN and CDR2 SVGIG (reference sequence). The CDR3 loop reads CAWTLGQGSYNEQFF. The CDR3 region has the DNA TGTGCCTGGACCCTTGGACAGGGTAGCTACAATGAGCAGTTCTTC.

The DNA for the CDR3 is TGTGCCAGCAGCTATCAAGCGGGAGGAGAGACCCAGTACTTC. It is translated as CASSYQAGGETQYF. V and J are TRBV7-9 and TRBJ2-5, with 9 positions matching TRBD2. J gave up 4 bases and V 4 bases, and 4 bases lay outside the gene matches. Germline CDR1 and CDR2: SEHNR and FQNEAQ (reference sequence). This CDR3 is 14 amino acids long.

The chain has TRBV5-1 and TRBJ1-6, with 7 positions matching TRBD1. This CDR3 is 16 amino acids long. The ends lost 5 bases at V and 6 bases at J; junction bases unmatched: 11. Germline loops: CDR1 SGHRS, CDR2 YFSETQ. The CDR3 region is CASSPLRDSSNSPLHF. CDR3 nucleotides: TGCGCCAGCAGTCCATTACGGGACAGTTCTAATTCACCCCTCCACTTT.

The chain employs TRBV9 and TRBJ1-6; a weak D match, TRBD1 (5 bases). CDR1 and CDR2 (germline): SGDLS, YYNGEE. This CDR3 spans 14 amino acids. Trimming stripped 5 bases from V and 10 bases from J, with 16 bases between. CDR3 loop: CASSAKPGNSPLHF. CDR3 bases: TGTGCCAGCAGTGCTAAACCAGGGAACTCACCCCTCCACTTT.

This clone was recorded once. The chain combines TRBV2 with TRBJ2-6; 9 bases map to TRBD2. The V gene's germline CDR1 is SNHLY and CDR2 FYNNEI. V was clipped by 9 bases and J by 0 bases; unmatched bases: 12. The CDR3 has 18 amino acids. CDR3 coding DNA: TGTGCCAGGGGGGTGACTAGCGGCATATCCTCTGGGGCCAACGTCCTGACTTTC. Protein product: CARGVTSGISSGANVLTF.

The J gene is TRBJ1-3, the V gene TRBV5-6; 7 bases align to TRBD1. V dropped 4 bases and J dropped 0; count of bases not matched to a gene: 10. The CDR3 has 17 amino acids. Looked up from germline, CDR1 is SGHDT and CDR2 is YYEEEE. CDR3: CASSTWTGTNSGNTIYF. The CDR3 DNA reads TGTGCCAGCAGCACATGGACAGGAACGAACTCTGGAAACACCATATATTTT.